The present TCR beta chain was sequenced within a study of cytomegalovirus exposure and HLA in healthy donors. The study's findings and limits: The listing of roughly 160 TCR beta chains classed them as cytomegalovirus-associated.

This clone was detected only a few times. Its antigen is not known. Germline CDR1 and CDR2: SGHNT and YYREEE (reference sequence). The J segment lost 6 bases and the V segment lost 2 bases, leaving 11 bases of the junction unmatched. The CDR3 has 16 residues. 60 Vbeta and 13 Jbeta primers were used in PCR. The table came from immunoSEQ multiplex PCR; TCRdb's copy has only in-frame clones and leaves some out. The sample lists just over 95,000 clones, about three quarters occurring once. The TCR sequence derives from a human donor in good health. The gene calls are TRBV5-4 and TRBJ1-1, with 9 positions matching TRBD1. Sample: PBMCs. The CDR3 nucleotides are TGTGCCAGCAGCTTACCCTCACAGGGGGCGAGGGCTGAAGCTTTCTTT. It yields the protein CASSLPSQGARAEAFF.